These 24 T cell receptor beta chains share one sample of origin, sequenced in a study of blood T cell repertoires in COVID-19. Some clones are missing from TCRdb's copy, which holds only in-frame ones; the method was immunoSEQ multiplex PCR. In the table there are over 100,000 clones, approximately 90% of which are singletons. The material sequenced was peripheral blood. The receptors stem from a man aged 50-60 years with acute or convalescent COVID-19.

The chain joins TRBV11-2 to TRBJ2-1; 14 bases match TRBD2. The V gene end was trimmed by 5 bases and the J gene end by 4 bases; junction bases not matched to a gene: 4. The germline V gene has CDR1 SGHAT and CDR2 FQNNGV. The CDR3 is made up of 16 amino acids. The CDR3 DNA is TGTGCCAGCAGCACCCGGACTAGCGGGAGGTACAATGAGCAGTTCTTC. This encodes CASSTRTSGRYNEQFF.

The chain uses TRBV19 and TRBJ1-1; D perhaps matches TRBD1 (5 bases). Germline V CDR1 and CDR2: LNHDA, SQIVND (reference sequence). Deletions cut 5 bases from V and 1 base from J, with 11 bases between. The CDR3 consists of 14 residues. The CDR3 region has the DNA TGTGCCAGTAGTGTCGGGGGGGGGAACACTGAAGCTTTCTTT. It encodes CASSVGGGNTEAFF.

The chain is built from TRBV30 and TRBJ1-6; possibly TRBD1 for D (5 bases). Germline V gene lookup returns CDR1 GTSNPN and CDR2 SVGIG (reference sequence). This CDR3 has 13 amino acids. Trimming removed 4 bases at V and 9 bases at J, with 13 bases between. The CDR3 loop reads CAWTGWAPSPLHF. The CDR3 coding sequence is TGTGCCTGGACAGGGTGGGCTCCTTCACCCCTCCACTTT. The full variable domain, completed using reference TRBV30 and TRBJ1-6, is SQTIHQWPATLVQPVGSPLSLECTVEGTSNPNLYWYRQAAGRGLQLLFYSVGIGQISSEVPQNLSASRPQDRQFILSSKKLLLSDSGFYLCAWTGWAPSPLHFGNGTRLTVT.

The rearrangement links TRBV5-1 to TRBJ2-2, with 8 bases identical to TRBD1. V dropped 3 bases and J dropped 5; count of bases not matched to a gene: 6. The length of the CDR3 is 15 residues. The germline gives CDR1 SGHRS, CDR2 YFSETQ. For the CDR3, the DNA is TGCGCCAGCAGCTCCCGGGACAGGTCGACCGGGGAGCTGTTTTTT. It translates to CASSSRDRSTGELFF.

The chain carries TRBV30 and TRBJ2-7, with 12 positions matching TRBD1. With 3 bases clipped from V and 5 bases from J, the junction kept 5 bases outside the gene matches. This CDR3 spans 14 amino acids. Germline assignment: CDR1 GTSNPN and CDR2 SVGIG (reference sequence). CDR3 in amino acids: CAWSPGQGANEQYF. As DNA, the CDR3 is TGTGCCTGGAGCCCGGGACAGGGGGCGAACGAGCAGTACTTC.

The chain carries TRBV29-1 and TRBJ1-1; D remains unclear. The CDR3 loop spans 14 amino acids. Trimming took 4 bases from V and 3 from J, leaving 15 bases between them. The V gene's germline CDR1 is SQVTM and CDR2 ANQGSEA. The CDR3 loop reads CSVGRRAGDTEAFF. The CDR3 nucleotides are TGCAGCGTTGGGCGTCGAGCCGGGGACACTGAAGCTTTCTTT.

This chain links TRBV28 with TRBJ1-1; D may be TRBD1 (6 bases). The germline V gene encodes CDR1 MDHEN and CDR2 SYDVKM. The CDR3 length is 14 residues. V dropped 7 bases and J dropped 1 base, with 13 bases sitting between them. The CDR3 sequence: CASKRGGGNTEAFF. CDR3 bases: TGTGCCAGCAAAAGGGGGGGAGGGAACACTGAAGCTTTCTTT.

This chain joins TRBV6-6 and TRBJ1-1; no clear D. Per germline, CDR1 MNHNY and CDR2 SVGAGI (reference sequence). This CDR3 is built from 16 residues. V was clipped by 2 bases and J by 8 bases, with 21 bases between them. CDR3 region: CASSYPRTGREDEAFF. The CDR3 region has the DNA TGTGCCAGCAGTTACCCCCGCACTGGTAGGGAGGACGAAGCTTTCTTT.

The chain links TRBV28 to TRBJ1-1, with D perhaps TRBD1 (6 bases). The ends were cut back, 5 bases at V and 4 bases at J, with 14 bases in the middle. The CDR3 loop spans 14 amino acids. Germline V lookup: CDR1 MDHEN, CDR2 SYDVKM. The CDR3 DNA sequence: TGTGCCAGCAGTCCACAGGGCAGTAGCACTGAAGCTTTCTTT. This codes for CASSPQGSSTEAFF.

J is TRBJ1-1 and V is TRBV5-6; no definite D call. The germline gives CDR1 SGHDT, CDR2 YYEEEE. The CDR3 is made up of 17 amino acids. Deletions cut 4 bases from V and 5 bases from J, with 24 bases between. The CDR3 DNA reads as TGTGCCAGCAGCACCCGGGGATGGGAGGTGTTGAGGACTGAAGCTTTCTTT. Its protein is CASSTRGWEVLRTEAFF. Filled out from reference TRBV5-6 and TRBJ1-1, the complete variable domain reads DAGVTQSPTHLIKTRGQQVTLRCSPKSGHDTVSWYQQALGQGPQFIFQYYEEEERQRGNFPDRFSGHQFPNYSSELNVNALLLGDSALYLCASSTRGWEVLRTEAFFGQGTRLTVV.

The chain carries TRBV5-8 and TRBJ1-6, with TRBD1 matching over 7 bases. The junction had 6 bases not matched to a gene; V was cut back by 0 bases and J by 0 bases. From germline, CDR1 is SGHTS and CDR2 YDEGEE. The CDR3 is 18 residues long. CDR3 coding DNA: TGTGCCAGCAGCTTGGTGACAGGGTTCAGCTCCTATAATTCACCCCTCCACTTT. Amino acids: CASSLVTGFSSYNSPLHF.

The V and J genes are TRBV5-1 and TRBJ2-7, with TRBD1 matching 8 bases. CDR3 size: 16 residues. V lost 0 bases to trimming and J lost 3 bases; unmatched junction nucleotides: 8. Germline V gene lookup returns CDR1 SGHRS and CDR2 YFSETQ. This chain's CDR3 is CASSLAETGVIYEQYF. The CDR3 DNA sequence: TGCGCCAGCAGCTTGGCTGAGACAGGGGTCATCTACGAGCAGTACTTC. Complete variable domain (other parts from reference TRBV5-1 and TRBJ2-7): KAGVTQTPRYLIKTRGQQVTLSCSPISGHRSVSWYQQTPGQGLQFLFEYFSETQRNKGNFPGRFSGRQFSNSRSEMNVSTLELGDSALYLCASSLAETGVIYEQYFGPGTRLTVT.

The chain combines TRBV28 with TRBJ2-3; D unresolved. Germline V CDR1 and CDR2: MDHEN, SYDVKM. CDR3 size: 12 residues. With 6 bases removed from V and 5 bases from J, the gap between germline ends came to 9 bases. CDR3 DNA: TGTGCCAGCAGACTCGTCGGAGATACGCAGTATTTT. Translation: CASRLVGDTQYF.

This clone was seen a single time. The V and J genes are TRBV5-6 and TRBJ2-7, with 7 positions matching TRBD2. The V gene end was trimmed by 0 bases and the J gene end by 2 bases; junction bases not matched to a gene: 8. CDR1 SGHDT and CDR2 YYEEEE come from the germline V gene. This CDR3 region has 16 residues. CDR3 amino acids: CASSLGSRENPYEQYF. The CDR3 DNA reads as TGTGCCAGCAGCTTGGGTTCGCGGGAGAACCCCTACGAGCAGTACTTC. Using reference TRBV5-6 and TRBJ2-7 for the parts outside the CDR3, the full variable domain is DAGVTQSPTHLIKTRGQQVTLRCSPKSGHDTVSWYQQALGQGPQFIFQYYEEEERQRGNFPDRFSGHQFPNYSSELNVNALLLGDSALYLCASSLGSRENPYEQYFGPGTRLTVT.

The chain is built from TRBV3-1 (or the pseudogene TRBV3-2) and TRBJ1-3; no clear D gene. The CDR3 consists of 16 residues. Germline assignment: CDR1 LGHDT and CDR2 YNNKEL (reference sequence). The V gene lost 0 bases and the J gene lost 2 bases, with 11 bases spanning the gap. The CDR3 loop reads CASSQDPVLTGNTIYF. The DNA of the CDR3 is TGTGCCAGCAGCCAAGATCCGGTTCTGACTGGAAACACCATATATTTT.

This clone was seen more than once but under ten times. The chain uses TRBV25-1 and TRBJ1-4, with D tentatively TRBD1 (5 bases). This CDR3 has 13 residues. The germline gives CDR1 MGHDK, CDR2 SYGVNS. V was clipped by 4 bases and J by 5 bases, with 8 bases between them. CDR3 in DNA: TGTGCCAGCAGTGTTTCAGGGAATGAAAAACTGTTTTTT. Encoded protein: CASSVSGNEKLFF.

The CDR3 spells CASSPLQGSRGQEKLFF. CDR3 bases: TGTGCCAGCAGTCCTTTACAGGGGAGCCGGGGCCAAGAAAAACTGTTTTTT. The rearrangement uses TRBV9 and TRBJ1-4; 7 nucleotides align to TRBD1. Germline values: CDR1 SGDLS, CDR2 YYNGEE. After removal of 5 bases from V and 8 bases from J, the junction contained 18 bases not matched to a gene. The length of the CDR3 is 17 residues.

The gene calls are TRBV6-6 and TRBJ2-1, with 13 bases that match TRBD2. The CDR3 length is 16 residues. From germline, CDR1 is MNHNY and CDR2 SVGAGI (reference sequence). The J segment lost 3 bases and the V segment lost 4 bases, leaving 3 bases of the junction unmatched. CDR3 sequence (DNA): TGTGCCAGCAGTTTCGGGACTAGCGGGATCTACAATGAGCAGTTCTTC. Amino acids: CASSFGTSGIYNEQFF.

The rearrangement links TRBV2 to TRBJ1-1; no clear D. Trimming took 7 bases from V and 3 from J, leaving 12 bases between them. Germline V CDR1 and CDR2: SNHLY, FYNNEI. CDR3 length: 13 amino acids. CDR3 in DNA: TGTGCCAGCAACTATTATGTGGACACTGAAGCTTTCTTT. This gives the protein CASNYYVDTEAFF.

V usage is TRBV4-1 and J usage is TRBJ2-7; D is perhaps TRBD2 (6 bases). With 4 bases removed from V and 6 bases from J, the gap between germline ends came to 16 bases. There are 14 residues in the CDR3. Per the germline V gene, CDR1 is MGHRA and CDR2 is YSYEKL. The chain's CDR3 is CASSLQTRESEQYF. DNA for the CDR3: TGCGCCAGCAGCCTGCAAACGCGGGAATCCGAGCAGTACTTC.

This chain links TRBV6-5 with TRBJ2-3; D gene uncertain. Trimming shortened V by 6 bases and J by 2 bases, and 9 bases separated the two germline ends. The CDR3 loop spans 13 amino acids. CDR1 is MNHEY and CDR2 is SVGAGI in the germline V gene. The CDR3 coding sequence is TGTGCCAGCAGGGCGGAATTCACAGATACGCAGTATTTT. It is translated as CASRAEFTDTQYF.

DNA for the CDR3: TGTGCCAGCAGTCCGGGGGGGCTGCAGCCCCAGCATTTT. Translation: CASSPGGLQPQHF. The chain recombines TRBV6-5 with TRBJ1-5; TRBD1 is a possible D gene (6 bases). Between the trimmed V and J ends, which lost 5 bases and 7 bases, there was a span of 12 bases. Germline V CDR1 and CDR2: MNHEY, SVGAGI. The CDR3 is made up of 13 amino acids.

About this clone: A junction boundary mismatches the germline segment, possibly from a read error. The chain is built from TRBV7-7 and TRBJ2-5, with 7 positions matching TRBD2. In germline, CDR1 is SSHAT, CDR2 FNYEAQ (reference sequence). The CDR3 has 15 amino acids. CDR3 region: CASSYRRGMEETQYF. CDR3 nucleotide sequence: TGTGCTAGCAGCTACCGGCGGGGGATGGAGGAGACCCAGTACTTC.

This chain links TRBV19 with TRBJ1-1; possibly TRBD1 for D (6 bases). Trimming stripped 7 bases from V and 5 bases from J, with 14 bases between. CDR3 length: 13 amino acids. Germline CDR1 is LNHDA and CDR2 is SQIVND (reference sequence). The CDR3 loop is CASTYVGATEAFF. The DNA of the CDR3 is TGTGCCAGTACTTATGTGGGGGCGACTGAAGCTTTCTTT. Full variable domain (outside the CDR3, taken from reference TRBV19 and TRBJ1-1): DGGITQSPKYLFRKEGQNVTLSCEQNLNHDAMYWYRQDPGQGLRLIYYSQIVNDFQKGDIAEGYSVSREKKESFPLTVTSAQKNPTAFYLCASTYVGATEAFFGQGTRLTVV.